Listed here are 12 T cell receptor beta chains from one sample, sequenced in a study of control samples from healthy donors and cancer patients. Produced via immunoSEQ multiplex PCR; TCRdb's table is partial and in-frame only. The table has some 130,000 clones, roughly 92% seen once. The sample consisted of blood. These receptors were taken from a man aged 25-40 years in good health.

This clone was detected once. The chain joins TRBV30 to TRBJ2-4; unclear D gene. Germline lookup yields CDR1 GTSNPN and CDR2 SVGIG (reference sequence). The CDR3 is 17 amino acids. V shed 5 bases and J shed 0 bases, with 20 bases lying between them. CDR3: CAWRPLADFLAKNIQYF. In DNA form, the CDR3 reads TGTGCCTGGCGACCATTGGCAGATTTTCTAGCCAAAAACATTCAGTACTTC. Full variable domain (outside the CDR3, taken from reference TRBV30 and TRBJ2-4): SQTIHQWPATLVQPVGSPLSLECTVEGTSNPNLYWYRQAAGRGLQLLFYSVGIGQISSEVPQNLSASRPQDRQFILSSKKLLLSDSGFYLCAWRPLADFLAKNIQYFGAGTRLSVL.

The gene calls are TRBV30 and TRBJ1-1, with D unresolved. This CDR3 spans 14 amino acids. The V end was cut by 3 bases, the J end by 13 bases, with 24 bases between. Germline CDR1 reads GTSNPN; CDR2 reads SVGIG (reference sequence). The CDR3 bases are TGTGCCTGGAGGGTGGGTGGCGGGCCTGTGAAGGGTTTCTTT. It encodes CAWRVGGGPVKGFF.

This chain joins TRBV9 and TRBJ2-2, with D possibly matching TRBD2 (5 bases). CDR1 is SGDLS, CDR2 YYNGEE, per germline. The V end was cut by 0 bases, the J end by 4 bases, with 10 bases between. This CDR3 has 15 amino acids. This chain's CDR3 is CASSVGSGGTGELFF. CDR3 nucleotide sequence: TGTGCCAGCAGCGTAGGGTCAGGAGGCACCGGGGAGCTGTTTTTT.

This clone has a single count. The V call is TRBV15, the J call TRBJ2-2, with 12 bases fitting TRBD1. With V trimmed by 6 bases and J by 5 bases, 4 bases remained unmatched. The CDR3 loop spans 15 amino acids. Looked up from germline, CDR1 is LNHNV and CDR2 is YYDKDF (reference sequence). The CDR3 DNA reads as TGTGCCACCAGGGGGGACAGGGGGCTTACCGGGGAGCTGTTTTTT. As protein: CATRGDRGLTGELFF.

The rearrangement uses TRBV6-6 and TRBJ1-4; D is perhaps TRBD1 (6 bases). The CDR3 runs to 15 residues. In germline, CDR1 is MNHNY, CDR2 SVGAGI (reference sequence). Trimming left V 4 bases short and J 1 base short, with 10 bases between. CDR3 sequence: CASSSPTGTNEKLFF. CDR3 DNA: TGTGCCAGCAGTTCCCCGACAGGAACTAATGAAAAACTGTTTTTT.

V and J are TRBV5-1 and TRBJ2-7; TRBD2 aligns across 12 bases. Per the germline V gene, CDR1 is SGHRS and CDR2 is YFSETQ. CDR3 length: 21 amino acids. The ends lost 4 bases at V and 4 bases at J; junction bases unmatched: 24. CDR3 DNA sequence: TGCGCCAGCAGCCGACCCGGGGGGCCTAGCGGGAGGGCCGAGGTGAGGTACGAGCAGTACTTC. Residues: CASSRPGGPSGRAEVRYEQYF. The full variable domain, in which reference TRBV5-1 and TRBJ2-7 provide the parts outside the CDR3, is KAGVTQTPRYLIKTRGQQVTLSCSPISGHRSVSWYQQTPGQGLQFLFEYFSETQRNKGNFPGRFSGRQFSNSRSEMNVSTLELGDSALYLCASSRPGGPSGRAEVRYEQYFGPGTRLTVT.

The CDR3 spells CASSQPMWADTQYF. The CDR3 coding sequence is TGCGCCAGCAGTCAGCCGATGTGGGCAGATACGCAGTATTTT. The genes are TRBV23-1 and TRBJ2-3; D is uncertain. TRBV23-1 is an open reading frame, and its role is uncertain. Deletions cut 3 bases from V and 4 bases from J, with 11 bases between. The CDR3 runs to 14 residues.

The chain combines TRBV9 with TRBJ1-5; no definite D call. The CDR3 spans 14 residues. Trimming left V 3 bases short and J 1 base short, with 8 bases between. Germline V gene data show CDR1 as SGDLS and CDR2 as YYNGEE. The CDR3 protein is CASSATLSNQPQHF. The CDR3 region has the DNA TGTGCCAGCAGCGCAACATTGAGCAATCAGCCCCAGCATTTT.

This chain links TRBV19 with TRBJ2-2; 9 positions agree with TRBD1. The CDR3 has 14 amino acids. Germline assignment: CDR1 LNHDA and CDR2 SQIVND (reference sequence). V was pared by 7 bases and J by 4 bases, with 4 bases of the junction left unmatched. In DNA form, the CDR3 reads TGTGCCAGTAAAAAGGACAGGGGCACCGGGGAGCTGTTTTTT. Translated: CASKKDRGTGELFF.

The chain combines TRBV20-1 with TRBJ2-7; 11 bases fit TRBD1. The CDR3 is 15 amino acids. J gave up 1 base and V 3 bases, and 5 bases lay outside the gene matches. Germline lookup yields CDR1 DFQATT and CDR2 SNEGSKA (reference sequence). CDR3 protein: CSASLDRGLSYEQYF. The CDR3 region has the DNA TGCAGTGCTAGTCTGGACAGGGGGCTTTCCTACGAGCAGTACTTC.

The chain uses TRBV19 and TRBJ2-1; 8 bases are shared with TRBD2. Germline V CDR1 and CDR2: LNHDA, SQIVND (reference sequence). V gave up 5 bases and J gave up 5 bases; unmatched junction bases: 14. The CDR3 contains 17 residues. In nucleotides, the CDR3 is TGTGCCAGTAGTGGGAGCGGGAGCGTGAATAGGGACAATGAGCAGTTCTTC. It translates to CASSGSGSVNRDNEQFF.

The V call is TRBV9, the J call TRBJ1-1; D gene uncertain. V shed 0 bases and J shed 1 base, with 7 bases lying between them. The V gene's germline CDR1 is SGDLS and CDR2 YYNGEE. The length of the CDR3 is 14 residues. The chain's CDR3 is CASSVDGSNTEAFF. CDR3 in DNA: TGTGCCAGCAGCGTAGACGGGTCGAACACTGAAGCTTTCTTT.